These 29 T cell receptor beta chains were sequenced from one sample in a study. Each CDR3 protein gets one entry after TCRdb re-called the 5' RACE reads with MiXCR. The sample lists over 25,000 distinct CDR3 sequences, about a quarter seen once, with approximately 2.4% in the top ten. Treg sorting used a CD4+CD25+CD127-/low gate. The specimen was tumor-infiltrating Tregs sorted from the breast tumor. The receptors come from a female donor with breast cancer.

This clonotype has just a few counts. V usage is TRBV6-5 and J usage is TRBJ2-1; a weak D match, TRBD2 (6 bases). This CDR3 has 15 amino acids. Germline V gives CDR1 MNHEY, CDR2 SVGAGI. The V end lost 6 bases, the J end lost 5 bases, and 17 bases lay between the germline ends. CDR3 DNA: TGTGCCAGCAGCCCTACCTGGACTACAAACAATGAGCAGTTCTTC. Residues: CASSPTWTTNNEQFF.

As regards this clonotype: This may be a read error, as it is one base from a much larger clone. In nucleotides, the CDR3 is TGCAATGCTAACACGGGACAGGGGGCGGTGGAGCAGTTCTTC. Translation: CNANTGQGAVEQFF. V and J are TRBV20-1 and TRBJ2-1, with 12 bases fitting TRBD1. The CDR3 has 14 amino acids. Germline V gives CDR1 DFQATT, CDR2 SNEGSKA (reference sequence).

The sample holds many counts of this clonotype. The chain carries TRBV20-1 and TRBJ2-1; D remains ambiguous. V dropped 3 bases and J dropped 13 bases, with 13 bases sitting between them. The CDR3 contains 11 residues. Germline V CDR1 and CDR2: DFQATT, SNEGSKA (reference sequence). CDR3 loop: CSARGELDQFF. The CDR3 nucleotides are TGCAGTGCTAGGGGCGAGTTAGATCAGTTCTTC.

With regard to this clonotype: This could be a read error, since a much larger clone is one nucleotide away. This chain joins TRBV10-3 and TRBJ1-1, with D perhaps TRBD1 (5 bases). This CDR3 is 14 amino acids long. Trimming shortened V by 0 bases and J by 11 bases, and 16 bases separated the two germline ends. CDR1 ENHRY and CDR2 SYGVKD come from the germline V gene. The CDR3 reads CAISESAGRGKAFF. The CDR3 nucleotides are TGTGCCATCAGTGAGTCGGCGGGACGGGGGAAGGCTTTCTTT.

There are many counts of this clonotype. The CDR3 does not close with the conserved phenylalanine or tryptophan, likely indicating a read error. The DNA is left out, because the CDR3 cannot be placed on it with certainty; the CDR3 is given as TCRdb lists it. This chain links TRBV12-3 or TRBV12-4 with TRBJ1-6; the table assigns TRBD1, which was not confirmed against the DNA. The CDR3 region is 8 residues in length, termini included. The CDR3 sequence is CATTSDPG.

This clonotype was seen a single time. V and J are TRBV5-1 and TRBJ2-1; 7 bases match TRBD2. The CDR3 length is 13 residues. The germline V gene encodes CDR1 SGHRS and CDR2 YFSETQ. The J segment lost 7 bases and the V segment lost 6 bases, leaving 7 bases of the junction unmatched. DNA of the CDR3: TGCGCCAGCACCCTGGGGGGGGTTAATGAGCAGTTCTTC. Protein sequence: CASTLGGVNEQFF.

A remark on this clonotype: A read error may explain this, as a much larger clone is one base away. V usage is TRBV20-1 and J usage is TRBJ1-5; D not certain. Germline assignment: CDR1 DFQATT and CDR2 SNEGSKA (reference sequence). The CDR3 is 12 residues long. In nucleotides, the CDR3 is TGCAGTGCCCGGCGGTCCTATCAGCCCCCGCATTTT. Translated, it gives CSARRSYQPPHF.

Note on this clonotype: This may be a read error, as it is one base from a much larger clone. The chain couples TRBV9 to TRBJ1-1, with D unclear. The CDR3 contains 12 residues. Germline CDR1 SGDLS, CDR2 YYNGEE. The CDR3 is CASSVGNTEASF. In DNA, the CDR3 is TGTGCCAGCAGCGTGGGGAACACTGAAGCTTCCTTT.

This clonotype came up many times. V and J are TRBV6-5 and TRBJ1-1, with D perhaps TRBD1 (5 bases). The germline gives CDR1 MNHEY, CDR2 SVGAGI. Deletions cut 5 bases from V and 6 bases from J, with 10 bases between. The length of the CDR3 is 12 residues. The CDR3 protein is CASSRTPAEAFF. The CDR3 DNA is TGTGCCAGCAGTCGGACACCCGCTGAAGCTTTCTTT.

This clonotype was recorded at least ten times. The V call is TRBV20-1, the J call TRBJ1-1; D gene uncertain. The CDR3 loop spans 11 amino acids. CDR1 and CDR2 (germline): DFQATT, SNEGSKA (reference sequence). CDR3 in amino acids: CAGPLNTEAFF. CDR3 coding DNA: TGCGCAGGCCCCCTGAACACTGAAGCTTTCTTT.

Here the CDR3 reads CASNQQGARQPQHF. The CDR3 region has the DNA TGTGCCAGCAACCAACAGGGGGCGCGTCAGCCCCAGCATTTT. The rearrangement uses TRBV12-3 or TRBV12-4 and TRBJ1-5; 9 positions agree with TRBD1. The V and J ends lost 7 bases and 6 bases, in that order; junction bases with no gene match: 7. The CDR3 is 14 residues long.

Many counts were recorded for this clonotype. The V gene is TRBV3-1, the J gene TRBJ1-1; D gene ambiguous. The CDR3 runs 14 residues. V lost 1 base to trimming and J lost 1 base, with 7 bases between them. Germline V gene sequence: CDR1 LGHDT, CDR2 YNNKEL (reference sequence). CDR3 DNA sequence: TGTGCCAGCAGCCAAGTCTCGAAGAACACTGAAGCTTTCTTT. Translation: CASSQVSKNTEAFF.

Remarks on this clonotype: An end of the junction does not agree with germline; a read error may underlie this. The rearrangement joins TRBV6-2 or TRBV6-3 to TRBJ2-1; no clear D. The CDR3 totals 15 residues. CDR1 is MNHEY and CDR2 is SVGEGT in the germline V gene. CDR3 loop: CAGSLSKSSYNEQFF. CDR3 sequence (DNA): TGTGCCGGCAGTCTTAGCAAGAGCTCCTACAATGAGCAGTTCTTC.

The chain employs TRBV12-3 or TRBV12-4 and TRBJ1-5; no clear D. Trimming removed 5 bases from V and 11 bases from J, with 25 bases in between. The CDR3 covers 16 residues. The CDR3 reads CASSPTQLGRDRAQHF. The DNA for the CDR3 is TGTGCCAGCAGTCCCACCCAGCTGGGCCGGGATCGAGCCCAGCATTTT.

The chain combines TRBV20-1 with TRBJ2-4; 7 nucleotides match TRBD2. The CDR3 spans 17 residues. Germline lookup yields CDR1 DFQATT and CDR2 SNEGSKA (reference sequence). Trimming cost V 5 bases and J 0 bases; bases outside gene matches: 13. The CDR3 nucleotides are TGCAGTGCTCAGGGTTTCACTAGCGAAGGAGCCAAAAACATTCAGTACTTC. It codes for CSAQGFTSEGAKNIQYF.

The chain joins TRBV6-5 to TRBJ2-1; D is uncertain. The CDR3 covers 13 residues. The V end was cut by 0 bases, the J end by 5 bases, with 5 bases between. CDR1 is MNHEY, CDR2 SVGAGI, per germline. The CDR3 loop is CASSYSEDNEQFF. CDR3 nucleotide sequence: TGTGCCAGCAGTTACTCAGAGGACAATGAGCAGTTCTTC.

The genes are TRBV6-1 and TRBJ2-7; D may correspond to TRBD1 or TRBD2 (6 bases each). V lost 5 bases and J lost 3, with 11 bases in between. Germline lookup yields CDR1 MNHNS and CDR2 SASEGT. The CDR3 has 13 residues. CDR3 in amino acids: CASSLRGGYEQYF. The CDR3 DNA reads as TGTGCCAGCAGTCTCAGGGGAGGCTACGAGCAGTACTTC.

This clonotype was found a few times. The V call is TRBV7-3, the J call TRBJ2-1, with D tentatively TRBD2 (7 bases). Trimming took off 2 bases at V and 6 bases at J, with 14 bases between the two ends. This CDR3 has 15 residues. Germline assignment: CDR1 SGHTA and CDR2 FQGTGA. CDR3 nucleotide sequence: TGTGCCAGCAGCTTAGGAGGGGGGGGTCGCAATGAGCAGTTCTTC. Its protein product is CASSLGGGGRNEQFF.

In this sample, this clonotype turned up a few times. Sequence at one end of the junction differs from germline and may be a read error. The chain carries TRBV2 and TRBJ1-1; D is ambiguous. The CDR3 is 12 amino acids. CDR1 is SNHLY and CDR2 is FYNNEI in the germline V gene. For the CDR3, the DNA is TGTGCCGGCAGTTACGCGGCCACTGAAGCTTTCTTT. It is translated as CAGSYAATEAFF.

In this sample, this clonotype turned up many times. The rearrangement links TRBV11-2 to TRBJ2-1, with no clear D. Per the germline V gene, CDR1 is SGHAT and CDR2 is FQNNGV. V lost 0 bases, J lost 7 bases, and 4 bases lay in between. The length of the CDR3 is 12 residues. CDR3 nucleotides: TGTGCCAGCAGCTTAGATAGGAATGAGCAGTTCTTC. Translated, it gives CASSLDRNEQFF.

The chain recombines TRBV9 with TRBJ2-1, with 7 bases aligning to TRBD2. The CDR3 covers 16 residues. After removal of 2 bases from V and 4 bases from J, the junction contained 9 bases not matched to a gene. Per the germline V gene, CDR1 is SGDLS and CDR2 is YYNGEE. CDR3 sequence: CASSVEPASGYNEQFF. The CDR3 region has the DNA TGTGCCAGCAGCGTTGAGCCGGCTAGCGGATACAATGAGCAGTTCTTC.

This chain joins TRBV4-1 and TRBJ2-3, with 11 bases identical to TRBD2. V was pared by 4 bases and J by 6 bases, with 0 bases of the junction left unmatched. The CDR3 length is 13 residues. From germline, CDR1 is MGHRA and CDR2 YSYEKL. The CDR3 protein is CASSLAGGDTQYF. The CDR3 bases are TGCGCCAGCAGCCTAGCGGGAGGGGATACGCAGTATTTT.

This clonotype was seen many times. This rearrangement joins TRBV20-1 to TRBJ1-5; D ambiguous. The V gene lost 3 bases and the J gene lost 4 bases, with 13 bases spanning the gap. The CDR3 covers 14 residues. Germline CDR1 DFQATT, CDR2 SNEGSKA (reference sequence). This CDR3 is CSASGSVINQPQHF. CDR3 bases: TGCAGTGCTAGCGGGTCCGTAATAAATCAGCCCCAGCATTTT.

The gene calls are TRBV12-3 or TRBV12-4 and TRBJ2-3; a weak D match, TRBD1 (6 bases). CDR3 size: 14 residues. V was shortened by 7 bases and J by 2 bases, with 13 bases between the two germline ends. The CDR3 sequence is CASTPGQVTDTQYF. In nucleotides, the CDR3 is TGTGCCAGCACCCCGGGACAAGTCACAGATACGCAGTATTTT.

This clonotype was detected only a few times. The DNA of the CDR3 is TGTGCCAGCAGCCCGGCTAGCGGGAGAAGGAAGTTCTTC. Its translation is CASSPASGRRKFF. The V and J genes are TRBV5-6 and TRBJ2-1; TRBD2 aligns across 10 bases. Germline loops: CDR1 SGHDT, CDR2 YYEEEE. V lost 4 bases, J lost 14 bases, and 9 bases stayed unmatched. The CDR3 runs 13 residues.

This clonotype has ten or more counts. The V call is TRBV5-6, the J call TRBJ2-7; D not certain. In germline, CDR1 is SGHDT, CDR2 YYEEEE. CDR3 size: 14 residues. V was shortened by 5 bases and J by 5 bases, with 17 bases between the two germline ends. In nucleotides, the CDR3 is TGTGCCAGCAGACAAAAGTTTTTGTCCCACGAGCAGTACTTC. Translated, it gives CASRQKFLSHEQYF.

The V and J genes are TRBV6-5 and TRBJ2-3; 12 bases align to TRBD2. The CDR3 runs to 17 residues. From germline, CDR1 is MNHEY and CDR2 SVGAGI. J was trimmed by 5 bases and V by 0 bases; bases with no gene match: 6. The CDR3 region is CASSYSRLAGDVDTQYF. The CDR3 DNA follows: TGTGCCAGCAGTTACTCCCGACTAGCGGGAGATGTAGATACGCAGTATTTT.

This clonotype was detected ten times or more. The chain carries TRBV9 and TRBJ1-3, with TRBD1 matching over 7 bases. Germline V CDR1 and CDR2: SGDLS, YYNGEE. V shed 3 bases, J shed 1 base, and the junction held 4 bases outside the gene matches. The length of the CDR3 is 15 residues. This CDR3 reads CASSAQTGSGNTIYF. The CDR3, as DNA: TGTGCCAGCAGCGCCCAGACAGGGTCTGGAAACACCATATATTTT.

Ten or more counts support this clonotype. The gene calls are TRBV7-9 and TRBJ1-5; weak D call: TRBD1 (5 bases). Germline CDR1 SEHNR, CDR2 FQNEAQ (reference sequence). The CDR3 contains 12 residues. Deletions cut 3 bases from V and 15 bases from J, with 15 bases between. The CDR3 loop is CASSFWDSYRHF. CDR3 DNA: TGTGCCAGCAGCTTTTGGGACTCGTATCGGCATTTT.